Each of the 23 T cell receptor beta chains below was sequenced from the same sample in a study of blood T cell repertoires in COVID-19. Only in-frame clones appear in the TCRdb table, and some are missing; sequencing was by immunoSEQ multiplex PCR. Of about 500,000 clones in the sample, about nine tenths were seen once. The sequenced material came from PBMCs or T cells enriched from blood (not recorded which). These receptors were collected from a woman aged 18-29 years who had recovered from COVID-19.

The V and J genes are TRBV28 and TRBJ2-7, with D perhaps TRBD2 (6 bases). CDR1 is MDHEN, CDR2 SYDVKM, per germline. Between the trimmed V and J ends, which lost 3 bases and 6 bases, there was a span of 15 bases. This CDR3 contains 14 residues. In nucleotides, the CDR3 is TGTGCCAGCAGTTTGGGCGGGGTAGAGAGCGAGCAGTACTTC. Translating it yields CASSLGGVESEQYF.

CDR3 nucleotides: TGTGCCAGCAGTCACCGGGGATACTACGAGCAGTACTTC. Amino acid sequence: CASSHRGYYEQYF. V and J are TRBV3-1 (or the pseudogene TRBV3-2) and TRBJ2-7; a possible D gene is TRBD2 (5 bases). CDR1 LGHDT and CDR2 YNNKEL come from the germline V gene (reference sequence). Trimming took 6 bases from V and 3 from J, leaving 12 bases between them. The CDR3 has 13 residues.

This chain uses TRBV5-5 with TRBJ1-1, with 11 nucleotides matching TRBD1. The CDR3 has 15 amino acids. CDR1 is SGHKS and CDR2 is YYEKEE in the germline V gene (reference sequence). V gave up 4 bases and J gave up 1 base; unmatched junction bases: 3. The CDR3 loop is CASSPGQGANTEAFF. The CDR3 DNA is TGTGCCAGCAGCCCCGGACAGGGGGCGAACACTGAAGCTTTCTTT. Full variable domain (remainder filled in from reference TRBV5-5 and TRBJ1-1): DAGVTQSPTHLIKTRGQQVTLRCSPISGHKSVSWYQQVLGQGPQFIFQYYEKEERGRGNFPDRFSARQFPNYSSELNVNALLLGDSALYLCASSPGQGANTEAFFGQGTRLTVV.

This chain uses TRBV5-1 with TRBJ1-4, with 7 bases identical to TRBD1. The CDR3 extends over 15 amino acids. V shed 7 bases, J shed 3 bases, and the junction held 9 bases outside the gene matches. CDR1 SGHRS and CDR2 YFSETQ come from the germline V gene. CDR3 residues: CASVHSTGPNEKLFF. For the CDR3, the DNA is TGCGCCAGCGTCCATTCGACAGGGCCTAATGAAAAACTGTTTTTT.

The chain links TRBV5-4 to TRBJ1-4, with 7 bases matching TRBD1. The CDR3 has 15 amino acids. The trim removed 4 bases at V and 4 bases at J, leaving 7 bases unmatched. CDR1 is SGHNT, CDR2 YYREEE, per germline (reference sequence). For the CDR3, the DNA is TGTGCCAGCAGCGTGCCGGGACAGTTTAATGAAAAACTGTTTTTT. Amino acids: CASSVPGQFNEKLFF.

The chain uses TRBV7-8 and TRBJ1-4; 8 bases match TRBD1. Germline V gene sequence: CDR1 SGHVS, CDR2 FQNEAQ. This CDR3 has 14 amino acids. V gave up 4 bases and J gave up 4 bases; unmatched junction bases: 2. As DNA, the CDR3 is TGTGCCAGCAGCTCGACAGGGGATAATGAAAAACTGTTTTTT. Its translation is CASSSTGDNEKLFF. The variable domain in full, with the rest retrieved from reference TRBV7-8 and TRBJ1-4, is GAGVSQSPRYKVAKRGQDVALRCDPISGHVSLFWYQQALGQGPEFLTYFQNEAQLDKSGLPSDRFFAERPEGSVSTLKIQRTQQEDSAVYLCASSSTGDNEKLFFGSGTQLSVL.

The V and J genes are TRBV5-1 and TRBJ2-7; 9 bases match TRBD1. The junction had 8 bases not matched to a gene; V was cut back by 4 bases and J by 3 bases. CDR1 SGHRS and CDR2 YFSETQ come from the germline V gene. The CDR3 length is 15 residues. CDR3 amino acids: CASSRPGQGLYEQYF. CDR3 bases: TGCGCCAGCAGCCGCCCGGGACAGGGACTCTACGAGCAGTACTTC.

The count of this clone is one. This chain joins TRBV6-6 and TRBJ1-1; weak D call: TRBD1 (5 bases). Germline lookup yields CDR1 MNHNY and CDR2 SVGAGI (reference sequence). Trimming cost V 2 bases and J 1 base, with 14 bases left between them. The CDR3 is 16 residues long. DNA of the CDR3: TGTGCCAGCAGTTACGGGGTAGAACAGGCGAACACTGAAGCTTTCTTT. Encoded protein: CASSYGVEQANTEAFF.

The chain carries TRBV10-3 and TRBJ2-3; TRBD2 agrees at 8 bases. Germline lookup yields CDR1 ENHRY and CDR2 SYGVKD. CDR3 length: 16 amino acids. V dropped 4 bases and J dropped 4; count of bases not matched to a gene: 10. The CDR3 region is CAISGPSGLVSDTQYF. CDR3 coding DNA: TGTGCCATCAGTGGCCCTAGCGGGCTAGTGTCAGATACGCAGTATTTT.

The chain carries TRBV6-5 and TRBJ1-5, with a weak D call TRBD1 (6 bases). Germline V CDR1 and CDR2: MNHEY, SVGAGI. The CDR3 is made up of 13 amino acids. V shed 7 bases and J shed 1 base, with 8 bases lying between them. In nucleotides, the CDR3 is TGTGCCAGCACAAGGGGGAGCAATCAGCCCCAGCATTTT. It encodes CASTRGSNQPQHF.

J is TRBJ1-4 and V is TRBV28; 12 bases line up with TRBD1. CDR3 length: 17 residues. J lost 6 bases, V lost 6 bases, and 11 bases had no gene match. Germline CDR1 reads MDHEN; CDR2 reads SYDVKM. The CDR3 spells CASRPGTGGAFDEKLFF. DNA of the CDR3: TGTGCCAGCAGACCCGGGACAGGGGGCGCTTTCGATGAAAAACTGTTTTTT.

The gene calls are TRBV18 and TRBJ1-2, with 7 bases matching TRBD1. This CDR3 has 15 amino acids. The germline V gene encodes CDR1 KGHSH and CDR2 LQKENI. Germline trimming cut 3 bases from V and 0 bases from J; bases unmatched to any gene: 4. CDR3 coding DNA: TGTGCCAGCTCACCGGGACAGAGAGCTAACTATGGCTACACCTTC. The encoded protein is CASSPGQRANYGYTF.

The rearrangement links TRBV5-1 to TRBJ2-7; a weak D match, TRBD2 (6 bases). Trimming cost V 0 bases and J 3 bases, with 16 bases left between them. This CDR3 spans 16 amino acids. Per germline, CDR1 SGHRS and CDR2 YFSETQ. The CDR3: CASSLVWGDPNYEQYF. The CDR3 DNA reads TGCGCCAGCAGCTTGGTTTGGGGGGACCCTAACTACGAGCAGTACTTC.

In its sample, this clone was seen once. This chain connects TRBV29-1 to TRBJ2-2; D is perhaps TRBD1 (5 bases). The CDR3 totals 13 residues. The V gene lost 5 bases and the J gene lost 1 base, with 8 bases spanning the gap. Germline CDR1 and CDR2: SQVTM and ANQGSEA. In nucleotides, the CDR3 is TGCAGCGTTAGAGGACAGAACACCGGGGAGCTGTTTTTT. Its protein product is CSVRGQNTGELFF.

In its sample, this clone was seen a few times. The chain links TRBV2 to TRBJ1-4; 8 bases map to TRBD1. Germline trimming cut 4 bases from V and 8 bases from J; bases unmatched to any gene: 6. The V gene's germline CDR1 is SNHLY and CDR2 FYNNEI. The CDR3 has 14 amino acids. The CDR3 sequence: CASSGGQGEEKLFF. The CDR3 region has the DNA TGTGCCAGCAGTGGAGGACAGGGTGAGGAAAAACTGTTTTTT.

V is TRBV29-1 and J is TRBJ2-3; possibly TRBD2 for D (6 bases). Germline CDR1 is SQVTM and CDR2 is ANQGSEA. Trimming took off 6 bases at V and 4 bases at J, with 17 bases between the two ends. The CDR3 length is 14 residues. CDR3 DNA: TGCAGCGTCGTAGCTGGAGGGACCGCAGATACGCAGTATTTT. Protein: CSVVAGGTADTQYF.

The chain joins TRBV5-4 to TRBJ1-2, with TRBD1 matching over 9 bases. This CDR3 spans 13 amino acids. Germline-derived CDR1 and CDR2 are SGHNT and YYREEE (reference sequence). J lost 4 bases, V lost 6 bases, and 4 bases had no gene match. CDR3 coding DNA: TGTGCCAGCACCAAGGACAGGGGCTATGGCTACACCTTC. Translated: CASTKDRGYGYTF.

The V call is TRBV11-2, the J call TRBJ2-3, with 8 bases identical to TRBD1. CDR3 length: 18 amino acids. Germline V gene lookup returns CDR1 SGHAT and CDR2 FQNNGV. V lost 4 bases and J lost 4; bases outside the gene matches: 16. CDR3 coding DNA: TGTGCCAGCAGCTCTACAGTGGTTAGACAGGGGTGGCCAGATACGCAGTATTTT. It codes for CASSSTVVRQGWPDTQYF. Variable domain in full (rest from reference TRBV11-2 and TRBJ2-3): EAGVAQSPRYKIIEKRQSVAFWCNPISGHATLYWYQQILGQGPKLLIQFQNNGVVDDSQLPKDRFSAERLKGVDSTLKIQPAKLEDSAVYLCASSSTVVRQGWPDTQYFGPGTRLTVL.

The rearrangement uses TRBV4-2 and TRBJ1-1; weak D call: TRBD1 (6 bases). This CDR3 region has 14 residues. CDR1 LGHNA and CDR2 YNFKEQ come from the germline V gene. V was clipped by 1 base and J by 4 bases, with 10 bases between them. CDR3 loop: CASSQGGQSTEAFF. In DNA form, the CDR3 reads TGTGCCAGCAGCCAAGGGGGGCAGAGCACTGAAGCTTTCTTT.

In this sample, this clone turned up once. The CDR3 region has the DNA TGTGCCAGCAGCTTAGCGAGGGTTTCAGAGACCCAGTACTTC. It codes for CASSLARVSETQYF. The rearrangement links TRBV7-2 to TRBJ2-5, with D possibly matching TRBD2 (5 bases). Germline V gene sequence: CDR1 SGHTA, CDR2 FQGNSA. CDR3 length equals 14 residues. V lost 0 bases to trimming and J lost 4 bases, with 9 bases between them.

The chain couples TRBV12-3 or TRBV12-4 to TRBJ1-2; D possibly corresponds to TRBD1 (6 bases). This CDR3 comprises 13 residues. V lost 8 bases, J lost 4 bases, and 14 bases lay in between. CDR3 in DNA: TGTGCCAGCCACCGGGGGGGCGGCTATGGCTACACCTTC. It codes for CASHRGGGYGYTF.

This clone was seen only once. The chain recombines TRBV7-9 with TRBJ2-3; D may be TRBD2 (5 bases). Germline assignment: CDR1 SEHNR and CDR2 FQNEAQ (reference sequence). Trimming left V 3 bases short and J 2 bases short, with 12 bases between. The CDR3 has 15 amino acids. The CDR3 nucleotides are TGTGCCAGCAGCTTCGGACTCATCGCCACAGATACGCAGTATTTT. Protein: CASSFGLIATDTQYF.

The gene calls are TRBV14 and TRBJ1-2, with D tentatively TRBD1 (5 bases). Trimming removed 6 bases from V and 5 bases from J, with 13 bases in between. This CDR3 is built from 13 residues. Germline CDR1 SGHDN, CDR2 FVKESK. The CDR3 spells CASRPTDVYGYTF. CDR3 DNA sequence: TGTGCCAGCAGGCCGACAGACGTTTATGGCTACACCTTC. The whole variable domain, filled in from reference TRBV14 and TRBJ1-2, reads EAGVTQFPSHSVIEKGQTVTLRCDPISGHDNLYWYRRVMGKEIKFLLHFVKESKQDESGMPNNRFLAERTGGTYSTLKVQPAELEDSGVYFCASRPTDVYGYTFGSGTRLTVV.